This T cell receptor (beta chain) was sequenced during a study of blood T cell repertoires in COVID-19. Original methodology: Estimates of nucleated cell counts were drawn from the amplification of reference gene primers. Profiling relied on immunoSEQ multiplex PCR, and the TCRdb table lists in-frame clones only, not all of them. The V and J calls and the clone size are those of that table, but D and trimming were determined from the DNA. The table shows 250,000 to 350,000 clones, with roughly 91% occurring only once. Germline-derived CDR1 and CDR2 are DFQATT and SNEGSKA (reference sequence). The CDR3 is 14 amino acids. Trimming shortened V by 3 bases and J by 4 bases, and 13 bases separated the two germline ends.

The V gene is TRBV20-1, the J gene TRBJ1-5; D remains ambiguous. The sequence was obtained from a woman aged 55-75 years in a cohort exposed to, infected with or recovered from COVID-19 (not recorded which). Sequenced material: PBMCs or T cells enriched from blood (not recorded which). The CDR3 DNA reads TGCAGTGCTAGTAGGCAGGTTGAGAATCAGCCCCAGCATTTT. It is translated as CSASRQVENQPQHF.